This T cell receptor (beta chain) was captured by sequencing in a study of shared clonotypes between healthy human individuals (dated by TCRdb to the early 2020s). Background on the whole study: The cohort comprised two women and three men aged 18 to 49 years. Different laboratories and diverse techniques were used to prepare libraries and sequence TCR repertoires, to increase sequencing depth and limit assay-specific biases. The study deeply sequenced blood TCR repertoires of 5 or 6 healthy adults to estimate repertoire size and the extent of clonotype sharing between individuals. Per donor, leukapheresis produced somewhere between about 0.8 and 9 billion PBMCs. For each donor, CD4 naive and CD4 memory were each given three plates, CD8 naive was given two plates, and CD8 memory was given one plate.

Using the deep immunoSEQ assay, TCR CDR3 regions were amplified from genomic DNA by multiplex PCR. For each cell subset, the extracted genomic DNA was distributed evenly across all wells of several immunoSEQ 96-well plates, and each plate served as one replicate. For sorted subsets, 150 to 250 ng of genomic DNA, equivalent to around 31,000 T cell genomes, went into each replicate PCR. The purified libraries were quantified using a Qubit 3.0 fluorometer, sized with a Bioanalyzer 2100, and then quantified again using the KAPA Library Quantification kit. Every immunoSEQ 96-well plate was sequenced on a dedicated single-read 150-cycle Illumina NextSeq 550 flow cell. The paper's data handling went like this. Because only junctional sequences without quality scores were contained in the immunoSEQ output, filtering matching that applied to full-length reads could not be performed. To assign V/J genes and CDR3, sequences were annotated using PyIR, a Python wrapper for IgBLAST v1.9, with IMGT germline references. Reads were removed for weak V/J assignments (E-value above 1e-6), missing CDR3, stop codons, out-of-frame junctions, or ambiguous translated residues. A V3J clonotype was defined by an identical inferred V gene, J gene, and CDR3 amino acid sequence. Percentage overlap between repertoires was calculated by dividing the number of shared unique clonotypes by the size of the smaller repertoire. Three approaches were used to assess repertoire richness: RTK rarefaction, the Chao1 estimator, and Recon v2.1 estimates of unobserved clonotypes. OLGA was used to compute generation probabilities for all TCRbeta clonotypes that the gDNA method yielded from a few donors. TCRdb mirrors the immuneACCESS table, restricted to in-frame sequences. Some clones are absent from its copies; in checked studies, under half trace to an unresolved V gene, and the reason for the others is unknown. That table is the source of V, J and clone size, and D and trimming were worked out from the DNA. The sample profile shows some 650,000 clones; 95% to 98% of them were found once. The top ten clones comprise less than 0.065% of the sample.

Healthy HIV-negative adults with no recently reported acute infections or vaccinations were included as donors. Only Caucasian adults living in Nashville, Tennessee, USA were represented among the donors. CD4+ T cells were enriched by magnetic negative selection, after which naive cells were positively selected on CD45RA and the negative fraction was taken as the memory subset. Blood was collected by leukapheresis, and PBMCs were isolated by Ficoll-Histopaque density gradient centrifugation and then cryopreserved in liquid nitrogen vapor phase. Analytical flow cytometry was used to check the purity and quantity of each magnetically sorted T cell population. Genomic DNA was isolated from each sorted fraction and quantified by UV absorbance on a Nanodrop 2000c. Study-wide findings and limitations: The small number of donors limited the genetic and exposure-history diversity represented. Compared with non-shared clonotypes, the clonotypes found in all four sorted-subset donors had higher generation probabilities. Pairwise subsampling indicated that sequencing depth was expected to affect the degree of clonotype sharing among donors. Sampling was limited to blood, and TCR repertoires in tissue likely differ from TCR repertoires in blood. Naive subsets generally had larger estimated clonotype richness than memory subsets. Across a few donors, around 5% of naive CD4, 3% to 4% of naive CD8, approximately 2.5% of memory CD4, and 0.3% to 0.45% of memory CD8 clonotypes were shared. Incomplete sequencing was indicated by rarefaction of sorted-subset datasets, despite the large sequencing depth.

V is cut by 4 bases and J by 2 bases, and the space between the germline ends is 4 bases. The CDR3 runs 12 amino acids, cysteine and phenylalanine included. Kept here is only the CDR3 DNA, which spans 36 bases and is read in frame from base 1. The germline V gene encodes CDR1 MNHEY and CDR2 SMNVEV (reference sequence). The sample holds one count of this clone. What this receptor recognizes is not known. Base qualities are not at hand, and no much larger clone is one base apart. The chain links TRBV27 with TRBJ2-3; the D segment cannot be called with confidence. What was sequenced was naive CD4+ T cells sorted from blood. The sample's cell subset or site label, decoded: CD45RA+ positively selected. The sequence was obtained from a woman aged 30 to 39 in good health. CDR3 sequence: CASSSFTDTQYF. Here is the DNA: TGTGCCAGCAGTTCCTTCACAGATACGCAGTATTTT.